This TCR beta chain was profiled in a study of human T cells and chemical hapten exposure. The time point was: patch test 1, 2 weeks after DPC sensitization. As to treatment: therapeutic diphenylcyclopropenone sensitization with weekly scalp DPC. A single record per CDR3 protein comes from TCRdb applying MiXCR to the RACE reads. The sample lists 95,000 to 150,000 distinct CDR3 sequences; roughly an eighth were seen once. Germline loops: CDR1 LGHNA, CDR2 YSLEER. There are 13 residues in the CDR3. V was trimmed by 0 bases and J by 3 bases, leaving 6 bases between them. Sequencing was performed on whole blood, taken in connection with sensitization to the hapten diphenylcyclopropenone (DPC). The V call is TRBV4-3, the J call TRBJ2-7; no clear D gene. This sequence originates from a man between 18 and 29 years old with alopecia areata. Some clones in this sample may be carry-over from other donors' samples. The CDR3 nucleotides are TGCGCCAGCAGCCAAGATCGGAACTACGAGCAGTACGTC. Protein product: CASSQDRNYEQYV.